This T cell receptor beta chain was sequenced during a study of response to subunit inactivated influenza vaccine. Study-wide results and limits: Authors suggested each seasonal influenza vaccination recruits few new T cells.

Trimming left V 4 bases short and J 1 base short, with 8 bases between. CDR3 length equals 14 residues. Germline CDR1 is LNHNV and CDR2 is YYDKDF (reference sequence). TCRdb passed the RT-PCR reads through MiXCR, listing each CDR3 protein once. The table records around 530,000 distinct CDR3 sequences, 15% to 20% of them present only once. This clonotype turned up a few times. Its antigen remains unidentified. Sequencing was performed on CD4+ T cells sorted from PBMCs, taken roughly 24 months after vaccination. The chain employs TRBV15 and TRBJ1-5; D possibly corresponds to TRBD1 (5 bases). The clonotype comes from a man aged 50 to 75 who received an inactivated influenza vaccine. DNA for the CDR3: TGTGCCACCAGCACACGACAGAGCAATCAGCCCCAGCATTTT. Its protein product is CATSTRQSNQPQHF.